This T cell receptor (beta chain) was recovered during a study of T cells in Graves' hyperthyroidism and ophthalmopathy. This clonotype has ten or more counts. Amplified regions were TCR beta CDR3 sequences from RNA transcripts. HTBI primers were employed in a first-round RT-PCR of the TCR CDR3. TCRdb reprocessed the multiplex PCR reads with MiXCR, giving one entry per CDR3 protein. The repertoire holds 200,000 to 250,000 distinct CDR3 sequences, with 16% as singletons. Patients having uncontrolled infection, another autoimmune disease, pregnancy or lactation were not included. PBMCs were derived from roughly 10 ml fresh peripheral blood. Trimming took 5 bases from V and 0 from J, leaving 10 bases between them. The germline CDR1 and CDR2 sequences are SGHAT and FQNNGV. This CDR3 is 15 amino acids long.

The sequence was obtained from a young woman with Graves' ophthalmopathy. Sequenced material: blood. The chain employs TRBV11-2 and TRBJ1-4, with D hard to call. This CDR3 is CASSVYRATNEKLFF. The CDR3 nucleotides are TGTGCCAGCAGCGTTTACCGCGCAACTAATGAAAAACTGTTTTTT.